This TCR beta chain was recorded in a study of beta chain features in type 1 diabetes. The investigators reverse transcribed all of the isolated RNA, so they sequenced expressed TCRB transcripts. Sequenced by immunoSEQ multiplex PCR; TCRdb stores in-frame clones only, minus some. The sample gives 130,000 to 150,000 clones, just over 9% of which show up once; roughly 0.69% is in the top ten. The sample holds a few counts of this clone. This CDR3 is 15 amino acids long. Looked up from germline, CDR1 is SGHAT and CDR2 is FQNNGV. Trimming cost V 3 bases and J 3 bases, with 15 bases left between them. Staining for CD45RO/CCR7/CD25/CD127/CD95/CD27 allowed sorting of CD4+ naive, central memory, regulatory and stem cell-like memory cells.

This chain connects TRBV11-2 to TRBJ2-7; possibly TRBD1 for D (6 bases). This sequence originates from a young man in good health. Sequencing input: central memory CD4+ T cells from blood. For the CDR3, the DNA is TGTGCCAGCAGCTTTCTATGGCAACAGGGCTACGAGCAGTACTTC. This gives the protein CASSFLWQQGYEQYF. The whole variable domain, remainder taken from reference TRBV11-2 and TRBJ2-7, is EAGVAQSPRYKIIEKRQSVAFWCNPISGHATLYWYQQILGQGPKLLIQFQNNGVVDDSQLPKDRFSAERLKGVDSTLKIQPAKLEDSAVYLCASSFLWQQGYEQYFGPGTRLTVT.